This is a list of T cell receptor beta chains from one sample in a study of blood T cell repertoires in COVID-19. Only in-frame clones appear in the TCRdb table, and some are missing; sequencing was by immunoSEQ multiplex PCR. The sample contains a few hundred thousand clones, roughly 90% of which appear only once. The specimen was PBMCs or T cells enriched from blood (not recorded which). Every receptor here comes from a woman aged 40 to 50 who had recovered from COVID-19. Each CDR3 is given with its conserved first and last residue. D genes are given only for firm matches. Rows give clone size only sometimes, using once, few, many, or a class for an expanded clone.

d_gene,v_gene,abundance,j_gene,CDR3aa,CDR3nt
NA,TRBV9,NA,TRBJ2-7,CASSPSSRAGTYEQYF,TGTGCCAGCAGCCCGAGTAGTAGAGCAGGAACCTACGAGCAGTACTTC
TRBD2,TRBV4-3,NA,TRBJ2-7,CASSQDRAGDYEQYF,TGCGCCAGCAGCCAAGATAGAGCGGGGGACTACGAGCAGTACTTC
TRBD2,TRBV6-5,NA,TRBJ2-1,CASSRTSGGNDEQFF,TGTGCCAGCAGTCGTACTAGCGGGGGTAACGATGAGCAGTTCTTC
TRBD2,TRBV5-4,NA,TRBJ2-3,CASSPRTSRNTQYF,TGTGCCAGCAGCCCGAGGACTAGTCGCAATACGCAGTATTTT
TRBD2,TRBV27,NA,TRBJ2-3,CASSLRGTIPAAQYF,TGTGCCAGCAGTTTACGGGGGACTATCCCGGCGGCGCAGTATTTT
NA,TRBV14,NA,TRBJ1-1,CASSPFPGTEAFF,TGTGCCAGCAGCCCCTTTCCGGGGACTGAAGCTTTCTTT
NA,TRBV6-2/TRBV6-3,NA,TRBJ2-6,CASSNPGPGKSGANVLTF,TGTGCCAGCAGTAATCCCGGACCAGGGAAATCTGGGGCCAACGTCCTGACTTTC
TRBD1,TRBV27,NA,TRBJ1-1,CASSFGTGLVYEAFF,TGTGCCAGCAGTTTCGGGACAGGGCTGGTGTATGAAGCTTTCTTT
TRBD2,TRBV19,NA,TRBJ2-1,CASSRSGGYNEQFF,TGTGCCAGTAGTAGGTCGGGAGGCTACAATGAGCAGTTCTTC
TRBD2,TRBV27,NA,TRBJ2-7,CASSLIGQPAGGYEQYF,TGTGCCAGCAGTTTAATCGGACAGCCTGCGGGAGGCTACGAGCAGTACTTC
TRBD1,TRBV2,NA,TRBJ2-7,CASSDDPGQAQSYEQYF,TGTGCCAGCAGTGACGACCCGGGACAGGCGCAGTCCTACGAGCAGTACTTC
NA,TRBV7-2,once,TRBJ2-6,CASSPRLRANVLTF,TGTGCCAGCAGCCCCCGACTCAGGGCCAACGTCCTGACTTTC
TRBD2,TRBV14,NA,TRBJ2-1,CASSLSGLAGHEQFF,TGTGCCAGCAGCCTATCCGGACTAGCGGGCCATGAGCAGTTCTTC
NA,TRBV6-5,once,TRBJ2-3,CASSTTDTQYF,TGTGCCAGCAGTACAACAGATACGCAGTATTTT
TRBD1,TRBV7-9,NA,TRBJ2-2,CASSIRQGTFLGGELFF,TGTGCCAGCAGCATAAGACAGGGCACCTTCTTAGGCGGGGAGCTGTTTTTT